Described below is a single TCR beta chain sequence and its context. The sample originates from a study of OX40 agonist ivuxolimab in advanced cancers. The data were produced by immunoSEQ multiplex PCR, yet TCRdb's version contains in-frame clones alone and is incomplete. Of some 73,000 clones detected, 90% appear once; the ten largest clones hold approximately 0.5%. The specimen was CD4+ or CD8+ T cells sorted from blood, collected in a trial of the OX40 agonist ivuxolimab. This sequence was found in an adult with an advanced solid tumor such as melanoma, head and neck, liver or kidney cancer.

The CDR3 loop is CSVGNYRGNTEAFF. The CDR3 DNA reads as TGCAGCGTTGGCAACTACAGGGGGAACACTGAAGCTTTCTTT. The chain recombines TRBV29-1 with TRBJ1-1, with 7 positions matching TRBD1. The V segment lost 4 bases and the J segment 1 base; nucleotides outside the gene matches: 6. The CDR3 extends over 14 amino acids. In germline, CDR1 is SQVTM, CDR2 ANQGSEA. The variable domain in full, with the rest retrieved from reference TRBV29-1 and TRBJ1-1, is SAVISQKPSRDICQRGTSLTIQCQVDSQVTMMFWYRQQPGQSLTLIATANQGSEATYESGFVIDKFPISRPNLTFSTLTVSNMSPEDSSIYLCSVGNYRGNTEAFFGQGTRLTVV.